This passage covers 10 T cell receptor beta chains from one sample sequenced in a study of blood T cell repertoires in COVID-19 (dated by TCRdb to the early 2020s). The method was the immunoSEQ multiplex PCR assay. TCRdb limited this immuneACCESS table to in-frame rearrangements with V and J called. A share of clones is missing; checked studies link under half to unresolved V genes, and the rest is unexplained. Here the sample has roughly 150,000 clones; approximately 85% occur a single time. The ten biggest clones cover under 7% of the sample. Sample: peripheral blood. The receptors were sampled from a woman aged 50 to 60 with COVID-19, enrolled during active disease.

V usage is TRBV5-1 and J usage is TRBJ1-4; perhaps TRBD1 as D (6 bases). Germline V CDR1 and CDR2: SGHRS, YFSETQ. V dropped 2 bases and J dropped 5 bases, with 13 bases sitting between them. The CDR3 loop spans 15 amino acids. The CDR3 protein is CASSFRQAENEKLFF. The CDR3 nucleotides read TGCGCCAGCAGCTTCAGACAGGCGGAAAATGAAAAACTGTTTTTT.

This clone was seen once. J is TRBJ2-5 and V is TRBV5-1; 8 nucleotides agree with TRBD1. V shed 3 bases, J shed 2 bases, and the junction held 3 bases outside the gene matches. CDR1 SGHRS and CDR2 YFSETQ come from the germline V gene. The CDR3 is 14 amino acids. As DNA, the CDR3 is TGCGCCAGCAGCTCCCGGACAGGGCAAGAGACCCAGTACTTC. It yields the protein CASSSRTGQETQYF.

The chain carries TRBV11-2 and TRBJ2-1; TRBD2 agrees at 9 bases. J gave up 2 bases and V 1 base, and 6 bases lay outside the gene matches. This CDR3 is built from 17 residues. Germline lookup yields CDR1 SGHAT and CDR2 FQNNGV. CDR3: CASSLGFGGGAYNEQFF. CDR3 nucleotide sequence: TGTGCCAGCAGCTTAGGTTTCGGCGGGGGGGCCTACAATGAGCAGTTCTTC.

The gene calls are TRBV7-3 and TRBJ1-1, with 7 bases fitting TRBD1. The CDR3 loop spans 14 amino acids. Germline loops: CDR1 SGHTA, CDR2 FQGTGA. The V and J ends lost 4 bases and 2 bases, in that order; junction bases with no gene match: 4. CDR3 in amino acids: CASSSDRVNTEAFF. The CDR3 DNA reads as TGTGCCAGCAGCTCCGACAGGGTTAACACTGAAGCTTTCTTT.

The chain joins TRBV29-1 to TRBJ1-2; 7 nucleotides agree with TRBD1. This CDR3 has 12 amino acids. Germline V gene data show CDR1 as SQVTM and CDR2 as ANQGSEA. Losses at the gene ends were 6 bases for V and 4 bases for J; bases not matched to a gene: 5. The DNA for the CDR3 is TGCAGCGTGGACAGGAGGGCCTATGGCTACACCTTC. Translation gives CSVDRRAYGYTF.

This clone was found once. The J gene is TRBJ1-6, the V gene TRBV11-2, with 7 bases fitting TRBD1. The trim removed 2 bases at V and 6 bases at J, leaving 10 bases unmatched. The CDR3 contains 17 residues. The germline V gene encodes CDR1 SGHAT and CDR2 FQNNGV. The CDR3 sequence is CASSLKPGGSVNSPLHF. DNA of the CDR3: TGTGCCAGCAGCTTAAAACCAGGGGGATCCGTTAATTCACCCCTCCACTTT.

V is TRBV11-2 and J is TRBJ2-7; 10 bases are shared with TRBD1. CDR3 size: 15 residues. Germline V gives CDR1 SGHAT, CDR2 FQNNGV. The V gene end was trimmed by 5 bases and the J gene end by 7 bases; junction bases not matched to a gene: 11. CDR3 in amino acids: CASSTGTGALGEQYF. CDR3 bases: TGTGCCAGCAGCACCGGGACAGGGGCCCTGGGGGAGCAGTACTTC.

The CDR3 loop is CASSHPTGSGGSYEQYF. For the CDR3, the DNA is TGTGCCAGCAGTCACCCGACAGGGTCGGGAGGGTCCTACGAGCAGTACTTC. This chain uses TRBV6-6 with TRBJ2-7; possibly TRBD2 for D (8 bases). Germline V lookup: CDR1 MNHNY, CDR2 SVGAGI (reference sequence). The CDR3 extends over 17 amino acids. The V gene lost 5 bases and the J gene lost 1 base, with 21 bases spanning the gap.

The CDR3 DNA sequence: TGTGCCAGCAGCTTCGCCGGGACTAGCTTCTACGAGCAGTACTTC. The encoded protein is CASSFAGTSFYEQYF. V gene TRBV7-2 combines with J gene TRBJ2-7; TRBD2 aligns across 9 bases. CDR1 and CDR2 from the germline V gene are SGHTA and FQGNSA. This CDR3 is 15 amino acids long. Unmatched junction bases numbered 6, after V lost 3 bases and J lost 3 bases.

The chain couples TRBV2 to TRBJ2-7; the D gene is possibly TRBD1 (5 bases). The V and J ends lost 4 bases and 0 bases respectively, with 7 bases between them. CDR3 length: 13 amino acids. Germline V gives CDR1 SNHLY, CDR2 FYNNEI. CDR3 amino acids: CASSGQYSYEQYF. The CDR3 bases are TGTGCCAGCAGTGGACAGTACTCCTACGAGCAGTACTTC.